This TCR beta chain comes out of a study of T cells after yellow fever vaccination. A few counts support this clonotype. As TCR cDNA was made by 5'RACE template switching, a universal primer site and UMIs were added. MiXCR, applied by TCRdb to the 5' RACE reads, yields one record per CDR3 protein. Counted here are hundreds of thousands of distinct CDR3 sequences, roughly 13% occurring once; the ten biggest clones make up about 14%. This CDR3 comprises 13 residues. In germline, CDR1 is KGHSH, CDR2 LQKENI. V lost 5 bases and J lost 8, with 13 bases in between. The sequencing used PBMCs, collected on the day of the yellow fever booster vaccination. This receptor was obtained from a man younger than 40 who received the YFV17D yellow fever vaccine. The chain has TRBV18 and TRBJ2-1; D ambiguous. Written as DNA, the CDR3 is TGTGCCAGCTCAACCGGACCGGGCGATGAGCAGTTCTTC. This translates into CASSTGPGDEQFF.